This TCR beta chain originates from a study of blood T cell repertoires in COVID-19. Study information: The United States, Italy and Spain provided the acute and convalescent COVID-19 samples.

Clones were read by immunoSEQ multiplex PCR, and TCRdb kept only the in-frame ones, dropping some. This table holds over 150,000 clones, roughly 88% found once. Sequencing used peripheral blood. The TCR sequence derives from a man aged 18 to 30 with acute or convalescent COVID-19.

In nucleotides, the CDR3 is TGTGCCAGCAGCTTAGGAAGATCGGGACAGCTACCCTCCTACGAGCAGTACTTC. Translation gives CASSLGRSGQLPSYEQYF. J is TRBJ2-7 and V is TRBV11-2; TRBD1 matches 7 bases. The germline gives CDR1 SGHAT, CDR2 FQNNGV. With 1 base clipped from V and 0 bases from J, the junction kept 12 bases outside the gene matches. The CDR3 contains 18 residues.